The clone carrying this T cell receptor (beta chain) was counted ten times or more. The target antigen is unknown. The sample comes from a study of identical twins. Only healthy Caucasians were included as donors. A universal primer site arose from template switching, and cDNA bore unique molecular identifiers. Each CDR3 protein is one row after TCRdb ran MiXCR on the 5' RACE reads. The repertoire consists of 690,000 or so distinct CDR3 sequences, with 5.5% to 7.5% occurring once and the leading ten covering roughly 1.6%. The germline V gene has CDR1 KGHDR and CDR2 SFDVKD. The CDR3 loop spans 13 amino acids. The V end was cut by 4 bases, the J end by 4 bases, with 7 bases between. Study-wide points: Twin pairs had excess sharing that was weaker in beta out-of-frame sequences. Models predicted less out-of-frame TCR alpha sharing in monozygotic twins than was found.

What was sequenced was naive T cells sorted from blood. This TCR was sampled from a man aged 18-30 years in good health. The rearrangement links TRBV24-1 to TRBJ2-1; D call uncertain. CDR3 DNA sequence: TGTGCCACCAGTGACTCCGATTACAATGAGCAGTTCTTC. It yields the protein CATSDSDYNEQFF.